This T cell receptor beta chain stems from a study of T-cell memory formation after mild COVID-19. General study points: Clones that got smaller from day 15 to 85 had even CD4/CD8, while clones growing later tipped toward CD4+.

A note on this clonotype: What it binds is not known.

CDR3 size: 14 residues. The V and J ends lost 3 bases and 5 bases respectively, with 13 bases between them. Germline assignment: CDR1 SGHDN and CDR2 FVKESK. MiXCR, run by TCRdb on the 5' RACE reads, gives a single entry per CDR3 protein. The table records approximately 150,000 distinct CDR3 sequences, more than 12% of them present only once. The J gene is TRBJ1-1, the V gene TRBV14; no reliable D call. Sequenced sample: PBMCs or a T cell subset sorted from them (not recorded which). This TCR was sampled from an adult woman who had mild COVID-19 (a few samples of this study predate the infection). Cell type and time point are not known. CDR3 loop: CASSQILPGTEAFF. CDR3 nucleotides: TGTGCCAGCAGCCAGATTCTCCCGGGGACTGAAGCTTTCTTT.